This T cell receptor beta chain was captured by sequencing in a study of shared clonotypes between healthy human individuals. The CDR3 extends over 13 amino acids. Losses at the gene ends were 9 bases for V and 7 bases for J; bases not matched to a gene: 8. Germline values: CDR1 MNHEY, CDR2 SVGAGI. Measured with immunoSEQ multiplex PCR; TCRdb has only the in-frame clones, and not every one. Of about 1.5 million clones in the sample, nearly 99% were seen once. This chain uses TRBV6-5 with TRBJ2-1, with TRBD2 matching over 8 bases. The sample taken for sequencing was naive CD4+ T cells sorted from blood. As to subset: CD45RA+ positively selected. This TCR was sampled from a man aged 25 to 40 in good health. Here the CDR3 reads CASGAGGWNEQFF. The CDR3 nucleotides read TGTGCCAGTGGGGCGGGAGGTTGGAATGAGCAGTTCTTC.